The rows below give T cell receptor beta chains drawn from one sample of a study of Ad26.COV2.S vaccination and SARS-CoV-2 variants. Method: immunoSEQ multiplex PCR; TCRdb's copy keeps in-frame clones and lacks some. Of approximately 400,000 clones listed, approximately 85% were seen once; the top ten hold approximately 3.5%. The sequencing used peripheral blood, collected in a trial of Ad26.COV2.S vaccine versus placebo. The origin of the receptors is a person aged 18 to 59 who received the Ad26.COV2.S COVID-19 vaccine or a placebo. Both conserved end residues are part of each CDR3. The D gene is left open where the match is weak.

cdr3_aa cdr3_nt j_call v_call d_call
CATSRDPQGRYGYTF TGTGCCACCAGCAGAGATCCACAGGGGAGGTATGGCTACACCTTC TRBJ1-2 TRBV15 TRBD1
CASSSARELGEQYF TGCGCCAGCAGCTCTGCCAGGGAGCTCGGCGAGCAGTACTTC TRBJ2-7 TRBV5-1 .
CASSLGLSSSYNEQFF TGTGCCAGCAGCTTGGGTCTCAGCAGCTCCTACAATGAGCAGTTCTTC TRBJ2-1 TRBV5-5 .
CASSFLALSSYNEQFF TGTGCCAGCAGCTTTCTAGCGCTCAGCTCCTACAATGAGCAGTTCTTC TRBJ2-1 TRBV5-5 .
CASSSEGEWNTEAFF TGTGCCAGCAGCTCGGAGGGGGAGTGGAACACTGAAGCTTTCTTT TRBJ1-1 TRBV13 .
CASGQGFSYNEQFF TGTGCCAGTGGACAGGGGTTCTCCTACAATGAGCAGTTCTTC TRBJ2-1 TRBV6-5 TRBD1
CASSNYGQVGQPQHF TGTGCCAGCAGCAATTATGGACAGGTGGGTCAGCCCCAGCATTTT TRBJ1-5 TRBV6-2/TRBV6-3 TRBD1
CASSPRNEKLFF TGTGCCAGCAGCCCCCGTAATGAAAAACTGTTTTTT TRBJ1-4 TRBV7-8 .
CASSLASSGSLSYNEQFF TGCGCCAGCAGCTTGGCGTCTAGCGGGAGCCTCTCCTACAATGAGCAGTTCTTC TRBJ2-1 TRBV5-1 TRBD2
CASSEASWTEAFF TGTGCCAGCAGTGAAGCCTCGTGGACTGAAGCTTTCTTT TRBJ1-1 TRBV2 .
CASSEGRQLYGYTF TGCGCCAGCAGTGAAGGCAGACAACTCTATGGCTACACCTTC TRBJ1-2 TRBV10-2 .
CASSVYGGGNEQYF TGTGCCAGCAGCGTATACGGGGGAGGGAACGAGCAGTACTTC TRBJ2-7 TRBV9 TRBD2
CSALGLARDTQYF TGCAGCGCCCTCGGACTAGCGAGAGATACGCAGTATTTT TRBJ2-3 TRBV29-1 TRBD2